This T cell receptor beta chain was retrieved from a study of cytomegalovirus exposure and HLA in healthy donors. Points from the study as a whole: Upon later analysis, TCR association rates were observed to vary by HLA locus, being highest for DRB1 and lowest for HLA-C. Prediction of most subjects' HLA-A and HLA-B alleles by TCR beta sequences was reportedly accurate. Some V segments could not be told apart, so they were left out, TRBV6-2 and TRBV6-3 among them.

As for this clone: The antigen is undetermined.

Though probably carrying unrecorded immune exposures, donors were nominally healthy at sampling. Primers for the PCR totalled 60 Vbeta and 13 Jbeta. Data came from immunoSEQ multiplex PCR; TCRdb stores just in-frame clones and leaves some out. This sample yields under 150,000 clones, of which 60% to 85% are seen a single time; 3.5% to 5% belongs to the top ten. V dropped 3 bases and J dropped 3; count of bases not matched to a gene: 3. The CDR3 contains 14 residues. Germline CDR1 MNHNY, CDR2 SVGAGI (reference sequence). The V gene is TRBV6-6, the J gene TRBJ2-7; 9 positions match TRBD1. The receptor was isolated from a man younger than 35 in good health and CMV-seronegative. The source material was PBMCs. The CDR3 sequence: CASSYAGQGYEQYF. The CDR3 DNA is TGTGCCAGCAGTTATGCGGGACAGGGCTACGAGCAGTACTTC.